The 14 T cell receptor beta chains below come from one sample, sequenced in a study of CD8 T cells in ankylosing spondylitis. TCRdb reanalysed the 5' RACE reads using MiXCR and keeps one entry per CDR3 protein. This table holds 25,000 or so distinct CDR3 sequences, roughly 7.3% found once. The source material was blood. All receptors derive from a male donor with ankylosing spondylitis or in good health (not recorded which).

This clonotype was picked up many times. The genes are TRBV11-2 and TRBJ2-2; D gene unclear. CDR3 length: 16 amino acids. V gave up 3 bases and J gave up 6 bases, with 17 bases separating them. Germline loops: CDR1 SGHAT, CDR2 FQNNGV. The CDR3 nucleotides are TGTGCCAGCAGCTTTCTACGCGGACGAAGGGCCGGGGAGCTGTTTTTT. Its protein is CASSFLRGRRAGELFF.

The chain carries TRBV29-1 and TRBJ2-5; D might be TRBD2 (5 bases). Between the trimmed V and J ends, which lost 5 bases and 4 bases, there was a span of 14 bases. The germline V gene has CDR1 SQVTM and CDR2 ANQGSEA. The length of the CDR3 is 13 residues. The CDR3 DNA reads TGCAGCGTTCGTGGGAGTTATGGAGAGACCCAGTACTTC. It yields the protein CSVRGSYGETQYF.

The CDR3 DNA reads TGTGCCAGCAGCGGGAGAGCTAGGATTAGCACAGATACGCAGTATTTT. Translated, it gives CASSGRARISTDTQYF. The rearrangement joins TRBV7-9 to TRBJ2-3; perhaps TRBD2 as D (5 bases). Germline V lookup: CDR1 SEHNR, CDR2 FQNEAQ (reference sequence). The CDR3 is 16 amino acids. The V end was cut by 5 bases, the J end by 0 bases, with 15 bases between.

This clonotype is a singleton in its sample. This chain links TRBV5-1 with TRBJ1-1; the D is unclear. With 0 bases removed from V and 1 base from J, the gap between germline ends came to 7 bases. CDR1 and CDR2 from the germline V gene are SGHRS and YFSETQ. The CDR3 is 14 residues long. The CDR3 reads CASSLAKRNTEAFF. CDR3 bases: TGCGCCAGCAGCTTGGCCAAGAGGAACACTGAAGCTTTCTTT.

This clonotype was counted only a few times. CDR3 sequence: CSAPPQSGTEAFF. The CDR3 bases are TGCAGTGCCCCGCCCCAAAGTGGGACTGAAGCTTTCTTT. This sequence joins TRBV20-1 and TRBJ1-1; D remains ambiguous. This CDR3 comprises 13 residues. CDR1 is DFQATT, CDR2 SNEGSKA, per germline (reference sequence). V was pared by 6 bases and J by 5 bases, with 16 bases between.

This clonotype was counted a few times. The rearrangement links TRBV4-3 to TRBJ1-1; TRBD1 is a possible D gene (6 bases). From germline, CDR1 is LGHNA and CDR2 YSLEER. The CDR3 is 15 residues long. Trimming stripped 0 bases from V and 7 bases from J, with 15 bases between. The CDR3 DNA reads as TGCGCCAGCAGCCAAGAAGCAGGGGAAGGTTATGAAGCTTTCTTT. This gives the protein CASSQEAGEGYEAFF.

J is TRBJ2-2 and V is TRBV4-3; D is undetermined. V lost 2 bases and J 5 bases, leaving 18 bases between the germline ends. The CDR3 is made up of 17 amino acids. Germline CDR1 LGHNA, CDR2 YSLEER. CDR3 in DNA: TGCGCCAGCAGCCAAAACCCAGGCCTAGTGGGGACCGGGGAGCTGTTTTTT. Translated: CASSQNPGLVGTGELFF.

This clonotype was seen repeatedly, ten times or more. The CDR3 region has the DNA TGCAGTGCTATCCTTCAACAGGGGACTGGGGCCAACGTCCTGACTTTC. Protein product: CSAILQQGTGANVLTF. The gene calls are TRBV20-1 and TRBJ2-6; 7 positions agree with TRBD1. The J segment lost 2 bases and the V segment lost 4 bases, leaving 8 bases of the junction unmatched. Germline V gene lookup returns CDR1 DFQATT and CDR2 SNEGSKA (reference sequence). The CDR3 has 16 residues.

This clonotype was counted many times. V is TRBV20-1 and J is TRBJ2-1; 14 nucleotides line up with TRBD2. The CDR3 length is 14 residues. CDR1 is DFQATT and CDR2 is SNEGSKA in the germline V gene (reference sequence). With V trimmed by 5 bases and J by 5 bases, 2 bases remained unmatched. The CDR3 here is CSAGTSGGHNEQFF. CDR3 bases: TGCAGTGCTGGGACTAGCGGGGGACACAATGAGCAGTTCTTC.

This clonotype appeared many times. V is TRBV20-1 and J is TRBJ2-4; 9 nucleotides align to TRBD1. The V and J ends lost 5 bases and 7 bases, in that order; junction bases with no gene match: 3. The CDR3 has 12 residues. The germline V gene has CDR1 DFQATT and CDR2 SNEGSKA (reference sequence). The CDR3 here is CSADGTGNIQYF. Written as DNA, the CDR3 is TGCAGTGCTGACGGGACAGGGAACATTCAGTACTTC.

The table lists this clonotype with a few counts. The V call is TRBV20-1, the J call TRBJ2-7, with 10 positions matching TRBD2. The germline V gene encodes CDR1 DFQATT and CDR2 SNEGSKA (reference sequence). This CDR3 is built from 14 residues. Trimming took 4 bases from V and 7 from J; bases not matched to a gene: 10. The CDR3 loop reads CSANEVAGGGEQYF. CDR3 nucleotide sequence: TGCAGTGCTAACGAGGTAGCGGGAGGAGGAGAGCAGTACTTC.

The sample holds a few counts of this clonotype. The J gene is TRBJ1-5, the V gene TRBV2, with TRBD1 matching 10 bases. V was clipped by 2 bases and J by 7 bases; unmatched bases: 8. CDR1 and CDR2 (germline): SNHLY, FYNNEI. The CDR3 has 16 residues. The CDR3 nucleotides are TGTGCCAGCAGTGAAACCCAGACAGGGGGCGGACAGCCCCAGCATTTT. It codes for CASSETQTGGGQPQHF.

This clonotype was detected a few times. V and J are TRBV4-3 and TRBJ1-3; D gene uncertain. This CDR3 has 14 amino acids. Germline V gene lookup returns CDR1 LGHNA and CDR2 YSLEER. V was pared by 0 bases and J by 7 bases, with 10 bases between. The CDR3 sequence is CASSQDPGFNTIYF. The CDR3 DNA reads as TGCGCCAGCAGCCAAGATCCTGGATTTAACACCATATATTTT.

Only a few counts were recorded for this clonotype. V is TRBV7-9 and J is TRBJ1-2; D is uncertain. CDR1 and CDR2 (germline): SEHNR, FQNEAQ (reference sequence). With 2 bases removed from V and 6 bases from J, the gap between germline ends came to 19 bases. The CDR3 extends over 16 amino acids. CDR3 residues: CASSLTPVTGKDGYTF. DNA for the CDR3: TGTGCCAGCAGCTTAACCCCCGTAACTGGGAAGGATGGCTACACCTTC.